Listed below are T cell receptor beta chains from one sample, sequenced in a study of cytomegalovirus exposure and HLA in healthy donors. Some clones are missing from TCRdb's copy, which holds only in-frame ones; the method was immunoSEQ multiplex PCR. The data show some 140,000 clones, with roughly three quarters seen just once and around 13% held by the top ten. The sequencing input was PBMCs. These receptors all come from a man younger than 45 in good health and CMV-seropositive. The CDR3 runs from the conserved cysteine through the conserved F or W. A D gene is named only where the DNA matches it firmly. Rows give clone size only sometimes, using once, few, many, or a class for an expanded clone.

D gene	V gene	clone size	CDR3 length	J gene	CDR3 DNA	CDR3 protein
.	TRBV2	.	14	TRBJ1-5	TGTGCCAGCAGTGAAGAGGCGGGGAATCAGCCCCAGCATTTT	CASSEEAGNQPQHF
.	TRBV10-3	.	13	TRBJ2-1	TGTGCCATCAGTGAGAGCGCTGACAATGAGCAGTTCTTC	CAISESADNEQFF
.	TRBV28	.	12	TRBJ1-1	TGTGCCAGCAGTCGGGGGGAAGGCTTAGCTTTCTTT	CASSRGEGLAFF
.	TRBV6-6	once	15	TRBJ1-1	TGTGCCAGCAGTTACTATACAGGGCAGAACACTGAAGCTTTCTTT	CASSYYTGQNTEAFF
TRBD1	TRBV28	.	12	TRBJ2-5	TGTGCCAGCAGGGACAGGGTTGAGACCCAGTACTTC	CASRDRVETQYF
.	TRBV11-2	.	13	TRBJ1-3	TGTGCCAGCACTAGGAGCTCTGGAAACACCATATATTTT	CASTRSSGNTIYF
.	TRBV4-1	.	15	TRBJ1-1	TGCGCCAGCAGCCCCTTGTCCGGGACATCACGTGAAGCTTTCTTT	CASSPLSGTSREAFF
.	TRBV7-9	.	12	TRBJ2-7	TGTTCCAGCAGCTCCGTCGGGGACGAGCAGTACTTC	CSSSSVGDEQYF
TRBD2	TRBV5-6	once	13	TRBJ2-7	TGTGCCAGCAGCCGACTAGCGGTCTACGAGCAGTACTTC	CASSRLAVYEQYF
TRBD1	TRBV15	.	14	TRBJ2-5	TGTGCCACCAGCAGAGACGGGACAGTGGGGACCCAGTACTTC	CATSRDGTVGTQYF
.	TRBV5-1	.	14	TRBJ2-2	TGCGCCAGCAGCCTACTTAGCGGCACCGGGGAGCTGTTTTTT	CASSLLSGTGELFF
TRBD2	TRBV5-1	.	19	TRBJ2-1	TGCGCCAGCAGCTTGGACAACCGGACTAGCGGGGCGATATACAATGAGCAGTTCTTC	CASSLDNRTSGAIYNEQFF
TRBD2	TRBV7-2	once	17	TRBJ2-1	TGTGCCAGCAGCTTAGGTCTAGCGGGAGTATTCTGGGGTGAGCAGTTCTTC	CASSLGLAGVFWGEQFF
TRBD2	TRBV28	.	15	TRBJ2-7	TGTGCCAGCAGCACCTTCGGGGGGAACACCTACGAGCAGTACTTC	CASSTFGGNTYEQYF
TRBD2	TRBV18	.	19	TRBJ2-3	TGTGCCAGCTCACCACGTCGGAGCGTGAGCGGGAGGGCCGCAGATACGCAGTATTTT	CASSPRRSVSGRAADTQYF
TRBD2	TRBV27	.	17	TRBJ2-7	TGTGCCAGCAGTCCCGGACTAGCGGGAGTGACTCGTTACGAGCAGTACTTC	CASSPGLAGVTRYEQYF
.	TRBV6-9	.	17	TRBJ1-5	TGTGCCAGCAGTTCGAACACCCAGGCCCGGCGCAATCAGCCCCAGCATTTT	CASSSNTQARRNQPQHF
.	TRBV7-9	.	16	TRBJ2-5	TGTTCCAGCAGCGGGTCTTCACGGAGGGGCCAAGAGACCCAGTACTTC	CSSSGSSRRGQETQYF